The clone carrying this T cell receptor (delta chain) is medium-sized (0.01 to 0.1%) within its sample. Other DNA sequences in this sample translate to the same CDR3. CDR1 is GEAIGNYY, CDR2 EKD, per germline. V was pared by 5 bases and J by 0 bases, with 21 bases between. The CDR3 consists of 17 residues. The data belong to a study of gamma-delta T cells after stem cell transplantation. TCRdb repeated clone calling on the RT-PCR reads with CATT. The sample shows fewer than 4,500 delta-chain clones, roughly an eighth of them seen only once. Sequencing used gamma-delta T cells. This chain links TRDV2 with TRDJ1; weak D call: TRDD3 (5 bases). The TCR was taken from a human donor. It is not recorded whose cells these are; they may come from a transplant donor. The CDR3 DNA follows: TGTGCCTGTGGCTGGCGTTGGGGAATATGGTACACCGATAAACTCATCTTT. Encoded protein: CACGWRWGIWYTDKLIF.